A selection of T cell receptor beta chains follows, all from one sample in a study of tumor and adjacent non-tumor tissue in lung cancer. One entry per CDR3 protein results from TCRdb running MiXCR on the multiplex PCR reads. Of around 80,000 distinct CDR3 sequences in the sample, just over 75% were seen once. The sequencing input was distant non-tumor lung tissue. The receptors originated from a man in his 70s with non-small cell lung cancer. The conserved cysteine and the conserved F or W are not part of the CDR3 here.

v_call	cdr3_aa
TRBV29-1	SVGRGGQDTDKQY
TRBV11-3	ASTLTGAYTEAF
TRBV28	ASSSGARTEELF
TRBV28	ASTPTGFSYEQY
TRBV11-2	ASSSGGTGYTEAF
TRBV29-1	SVVIQMNTEAF
TRBV5-5	ASSPGTASNQELF
TRBV6-7	ASSCRQYEHY
TRBV28	ASDDSGRRNGYT
TRBV7-9	VSRPGEEVTQY
TRBV10-2	ASRDRVTEAF
TRBV14	VSSQQTQGLEQY
TRBV29-1	SIVPFQSSGEDGYT
TRBV29-1	STEPYLQTGQEKQY
TRBV11-3	ASSLGLTSGANVLT
TRBV7-8	DSSTLMGGSYDQH
TRBV5-4	ANSYLPGHHNSPLH
TRBV5-4	ASSSPVSGSVNEQF
TRBV6-2/TRBV6-3	VSIPAGKENSPLH
TRBV6-1	ASSEGAGANIQT
TRBV7-8	ASTLREGLYNEQF
TRBV6-1	ASSAMVAGGHNEQF
TRBV12-3/TRBV12-4	ASTLGYGYI
TRBV12-3/TRBV12-4	VSSRHGTGIGSGKTIY
TRBV12-3/TRBV12-4	AISFIGVEEETQY
TRBV7-8	ATSPQGRSLEAF
TRBV10-1	ASSESTGQPYAYT
TRBV6-5	ASSYSITGHGDYGYT
TRBV11-2	ASSLPPGRVTDTQY
TRBV4-2	ASSQVSGRAQATQY
TRBV12-3/TRBV12-4	TISPQHGNAWELL
TRBV4-3	ASSQELRRFSYNEQF
TRBV29-1	SPKTGTAHNKQF
TRBV12-3/TRBV12-4	ASSLGMGGGSYNEHF
TRBV11-3	VRSTGVSYEQY
TRBV6-1	ASSEGAGANALT
TRBV12-3/TRBV12-4	ASSLGAGDNQPQH
TRBV4-1	ASSPWSAGKLSTNEKLF
TRBV29-1	SATGTSGTYTQC
TRBV28	ASSCTGWQF
TRBV20-1	SVGGPNYEQY
TRBV5-1	ASSSRGQGPRYGYT
TRBV11-3	ASSGRAVAGAGELF